This entry describes one T cell receptor (beta chain). Its antigen remains unknown. Before vaccination, two weeks after the third vaccination, and at progression, PBMC were collected. The sample comes from a study of glioma-infiltrating T cells after dendritic cell vaccination. CDR1 SGHRS and CDR2 YFSETQ come from the germline V gene. V trimming: 3 bases; J trimming: 5 bases; junction bases outside the gene matches: 4. CDR3 length equals 15 residues. TCRdb's table, derived via immunoSEQ multiplex PCR, lists solely in-frame clones and lacks some. Among 75,000 to 100,000 clones listed, 79% were seen once. Overall study results and limits: Estimated pretreatment TIL content predicted outcome after dendritic cell vaccination.

The clonotype originates from a human donor with glioblastoma. V and J are TRBV5-1 and TRBJ2-2, with 10 bases that match TRBD1. The source material was blood, sampled before dendritic cell vaccination. CDR3 region: CASSWGTGVTGELFF. CDR3 coding DNA: TGCGCCAGCAGCTGGGGGACAGGGGTGACCGGGGAGCTGTTTTTT.